One and the same sample provided the 20 T cell receptor beta chains below, sequenced in a study of blood T cell repertoires in COVID-19. Profiling relied on immunoSEQ multiplex PCR, and the TCRdb table lists in-frame clones only, not all of them. The table records 150,000 to 200,000 clones, about 84% of them present only once. Sequencing was carried out using PBMCs or T cells enriched from blood (not recorded which). The receptors originated from a man in his forties who had recovered from COVID-19.

This clone was detected once. The rearrangement joins TRBV11-2 to TRBJ1-1; 12 bases are shared with TRBD1. Germline V gene sequence: CDR1 SGHAT, CDR2 FQNNGV. The CDR3 extends over 17 amino acids. V was clipped by 1 base and J by 3 bases; unmatched bases: 6. CDR3 amino acids: CASSLGDRGRGDTEAFF. The CDR3 DNA reads TGTGCCAGCAGCTTAGGGGACAGGGGGCGCGGGGACACTGAAGCTTTCTTT.

V is TRBV5-8 and J is TRBJ2-5, with TRBD1 matching over 7 bases. The CDR3 loop spans 14 amino acids. V trimming: 0 bases; J trimming: 5 bases; junction bases outside the gene matches: 4. Looked up from germline, CDR1 is SGHTS and CDR2 is YDEGEE. The CDR3 region has the DNA TGTGCCAGCAGCTTGGGACAGGGCGCGGAGACCCAGTACTTC. Translating it yields CASSLGQGAETQYF. The full variable domain, completed using reference TRBV5-8 and TRBJ2-5, is EAGVTQSPTHLIKTRGQQATLRCSPISGHTSVYWYQQALGLGLQFLLWYDEGEERNRGNFPPRFSGRQFPNYSSELNVNALELEDSALYLCASSLGQGAETQYFGPGTRLLVL.

The V and J genes are TRBV6-1 and TRBJ1-1; D not certain. Trimming pared 2 bases from V and 1 base from J, leaving 5 bases between. The germline V gene has CDR1 MNHNS and CDR2 SASEGT. This CDR3 contains 13 residues. The DNA for the CDR3 is TGTGCCAGCAGTGAATTGAGGAACACTGAAGCTTTCTTT. This codes for CASSELRNTEAFF.

This chain links TRBV30 with TRBJ2-5; TRBD1 matches 7 bases. V lost 8 bases, J lost 1 base, and 13 bases stayed unmatched. From germline, CDR1 is GTSNPN and CDR2 SVGIG (reference sequence). There are 15 residues in the CDR3. DNA of the CDR3: TGTGCCCTTGAGGGGGCCCAGGGGCCCCAAGAGACCCAGTACTTC. This gives the protein CALEGAQGPQETQYF.

This rearrangement joins TRBV10-2 to TRBJ2-5; D perhaps matches TRBD1 (5 bases). V lost 5 bases and J lost 2, with 12 bases in between. The CDR3 has 14 amino acids. Germline V gene sequence: CDR1 WSHSY, CDR2 SAAADI. CDR3 region: CASSLIRQQETQYF. CDR3 in DNA: TGCGCCAGCAGTTTAATTAGACAGCAAGAGACCCAGTACTTC.

This chain uses TRBV5-4 with TRBJ1-2; perhaps TRBD1 as D (5 bases). The ends were cut back, 0 bases at V and 2 bases at J, with 5 bases in the middle. CDR1 SGHNT and CDR2 YYREEE come from the germline V gene (reference sequence). This CDR3 region has 13 residues. Here the CDR3 reads CASSLDRNYGYTF. The CDR3 region has the DNA TGTGCCAGCAGCTTGGACAGGAACTATGGCTACACCTTC.

This chain joins TRBV6-2 or TRBV6-3 and TRBJ2-1; 9 positions agree with TRBD2. Germline CDR1 MNHEY, CDR2 SVGEGT. The CDR3 totals 19 residues. With V trimmed by 2 bases and J by 5 bases, 16 bases remained unmatched. CDR3 DNA: TGTGCCAGCAGTTACCCGTTGGCTAGCGGGGCCCCGAACAACAATGAGCAGTTCTTC. Translating gives CASSYPLASGAPNNNEQFF.

The V call is TRBV13, the J call TRBJ2-5; TRBD2 matches at 9 bases. The CDR3 length is 17 residues. Trimming at V came to 5 bases and at J to 1 base, leaving 11 bases not matched to a gene. The V gene's germline CDR1 is PRHDT and CDR2 FYEKMQ (reference sequence). Here the CDR3 DNA reads TGTGCCAGCAGCCTCTCTCAAGTAGCGGGGGCCCAAGAGACCCAGTACTTC. Translated: CASSLSQVAGAQETQYF.

The chain recombines TRBV21-1 with TRBJ1-1; the table names TRBD1, a call not compared with the DNA. TRBV21-1 is classified as a pseudogene. This CDR3 is built from 17 residues. CDR3 in amino acids: CASSTHPGQGPRTEAFF. The CDR3 DNA reads TGTGCCAGCAGCACTCATCCCGGACAGGGCCCACGGACTGAAGCTTTCTTT.

The DNA of the CDR3 is TGTGCCGCAGGGCGGGGGGACCACAATGAGCAGTTCTTC. Protein product: CAAGRGDHNEQFF. The chain is built from TRBV5-4 and TRBJ2-1; the match to TRBD2 covers 8 bases. The CDR3 has 13 residues. V trimming: 10 bases; J trimming: 5 bases; junction bases outside the gene matches: 8. Germline V CDR1 and CDR2: SGHNT, YYREEE (reference sequence).

This clone has just a few counts. The chain couples TRBV7-2 to TRBJ2-3, with 7 bases aligning to TRBD2. The germline V gene has CDR1 SGHTA and CDR2 FQGNSA. There are 15 residues in the CDR3. V was pared by 3 bases and J by 5 bases, with 8 bases of the junction left unmatched. The CDR3: CASSLYLAVGDTQYF. CDR3 coding DNA: TGTGCCAGCAGCTTGTATCTAGCGGTGGGAGATACGCAGTATTTT.

This clone was found a few times. V and J are TRBV10-1 and TRBJ1-1; TRBD1 might be the D (5 bases). V shed 5 bases and J shed 0 bases, with 10 bases lying between them. In germline, CDR1 is WNHNN, CDR2 SYGVQD (reference sequence). The CDR3 is 14 amino acids. The CDR3 sequence is CASSWGGMNTEAFF. The CDR3 DNA reads as TGCGCCAGCAGTTGGGGCGGGATGAACACTGAAGCTTTCTTT.

This clone has just one count. The V and J genes are TRBV5-1 and TRBJ1-1; no clear D gene. The CDR3 contains 14 residues. Germline V lookup: CDR1 SGHRS, CDR2 YFSETQ. Deletions cut 5 bases from V and 3 bases from J, with 14 bases between. For the CDR3, the DNA is TGCGCCAGCAGGAGGGAGTTTCAGGACACTGAAGCTTTCTTT. This encodes CASRREFQDTEAFF. The full variable domain, in which reference TRBV5-1 and TRBJ1-1 provide the parts outside the CDR3, is KAGVTQTPRYLIKTRGQQVTLSCSPISGHRSVSWYQQTPGQGLQFLFEYFSETQRNKGNFPGRFSGRQFSNSRSEMNVSTLELGDSALYLCASRREFQDTEAFFGQGTRLTVV.

The CDR3 is CASSRQDSIQYF. CDR3 DNA: TGTGCCAGCAGCAGACAGGACAGCATTCAGTACTTC. The chain has TRBV27 and TRBJ2-4; perhaps TRBD1 as D (6 bases). Deletions cut 6 bases from V and 9 bases from J, with 12 bases between. This CDR3 region has 12 residues. CDR1 and CDR2 from the germline V gene are MNHEY and SMNVEV (reference sequence).

The chain links TRBV5-1 to TRBJ2-3, with D tentatively TRBD2 (6 bases). The germline gives CDR1 SGHRS, CDR2 YFSETQ. The CDR3 length is 15 residues. Trimming stripped 3 bases from V and 5 bases from J, with 16 bases between. The CDR3 reads CASSSEGLAQDTQYF. Here the CDR3 DNA reads TGCGCCAGCAGCTCCGAGGGCCTAGCGCAAGATACGCAGTATTTT.

This clone was seen once. The chain is built from TRBV7-8 and TRBJ1-6; no firm D call. The CDR3 loop spans 14 amino acids. The germline V and J ends were trimmed by 1 base and 7 bases, with 8 bases remaining between them. The germline CDR1 and CDR2 sequences are SGHVS and FQNEAQ. CDR3 coding DNA: TGTGCCAGCAGCTTAGTTGCACACAATTCACCCCTCCACTTT. Translated, it gives CASSLVAHNSPLHF.

V gene TRBV30 combines with J gene TRBJ1-2, with D maybe TRBD1 (5 bases). Trimming took 0 bases from V and 3 from J, leaving 11 bases between them. This CDR3 is 14 amino acids long. From germline, CDR1 is GTSNPN and CDR2 SVGIG (reference sequence). This chain's CDR3 is CAWSVQGADYGYTF. The DNA for the CDR3 is TGTGCCTGGAGTGTACAAGGGGCTGACTATGGCTACACCTTC.

This clone was detected a few times. This rearrangement joins TRBV19 to TRBJ2-6; 8 bases are shared with TRBD2. The CDR3 loop spans 17 amino acids. V dropped 3 bases and J dropped 4; count of bases not matched to a gene: 8. Germline lookup yields CDR1 LNHDA and CDR2 SQIVND (reference sequence). The CDR3 is CASSIGGGRPGANVLTF. Written as DNA, the CDR3 is TGTGCCAGTAGTATCGGCGGGGGGCGGCCCGGGGCCAACGTCCTGACTTTC.

This chain joins TRBV9 and TRBJ2-5; possibly TRBD2 for D (7 bases). CDR3 length equals 15 residues. Germline CDR1 and CDR2: SGDLS and YYNGEE. Trimming left V 0 bases short and J 5 bases short, with 14 bases between. DNA for the CDR3: TGTGCCAGCAGCGTAGCGGGGGGCCTCCGGGAGACCCAGTACTTC. Translating gives CASSVAGGLRETQYF.

In its sample, this clone was seen once. The chain couples TRBV11-2 to TRBJ1-6; D may be TRBD1 (5 bases). Trimming shortened V by 4 bases and J by 6 bases, and 7 bases separated the two germline ends. Germline values: CDR1 SGHAT, CDR2 FQNNGV. The CDR3 spans 13 residues. The CDR3 is CASSSQGNSPLHF. The DNA of the CDR3 is TGTGCCAGCAGCTCTCAGGGTAATTCACCCCTCCACTTT.